A selection of T cell receptor beta chains follows, all from one sample in a study of cytomegalovirus exposure and HLA in healthy donors. Clones were sequenced by immunoSEQ multiplex PCR, and TCRdb holds only the in-frame ones, with some missing. The top ten hold around 4% of the sample, which has tens of thousands of clones, approximately 90% seen once. The sequencing sample was made of PBMCs. Every receptor here comes from a woman aged 18-35 years in good health and CMV-seropositive. The CDR3 runs from the conserved cysteine through the conserved F or W. A D gene is named only where the DNA matches it firmly. The listing skips clone size in some rows; elsewhere it reads once, few, many or a size class.

V: TRBV2; size: NA; D: NA; J: TRBJ2-2; DNA: TGTGCCAGCAGTGAAGGGGTTGCGGGACCCAGCACCGGGGAGCTGTTTTTT; CDR3: CASSEGVAGPSTGELFF
V: TRBV7-2; size: NA; D: TRBD2; J: TRBJ2-1; DNA: TGTGCCAGCAGCTTCACGGGAGGCTACAATGAGCAGTTCTTC; CDR3: CASSFTGGYNEQFF
V: TRBV7-2; size: NA; D: NA; J: TRBJ1-1; DNA: TGTGCCAGCAGCCCCTACACTGAAGCTTTCTTT; CDR3: CASSPYTEAFF
V: TRBV27; size: NA; D: TRBD2; J: TRBJ2-7; DNA: TGTGCCAGCAGACCGGGACTAGTGTCCTACGAGCAGTACTTC; CDR3: CASRPGLVSYEQYF
V: TRBV28; size: NA; D: NA; J: TRBJ2-6; DNA: TGTGCCATCAGTTTTGGGGGCGGTGGGGCCAACGTCCTGACTTTC; CDR3: CAISFGGGGANVLTF
V: TRBV6-5; size: NA; D: NA; J: TRBJ1-2; DNA: TGTGCCAGCAGTTACAGTCAGGGAGGGGGCTATGGCTACACCTTC; CDR3: CASSYSQGGGYGYTF
V: TRBV7-9; size: NA; D: TRBD1; J: TRBJ1-2; DNA: TGTGCCAGCAACTCTAACAGGGACAGGGACCTCTATGGCTACACCTTC; CDR3: CASNSNRDRDLYGYTF
V: TRBV10-3; size: NA; D: TRBD2; J: TRBJ2-3; DNA: TGTGCCATCAGTGAGTCGACTAGCGGGGGGGCGAATACGCAGTATTTT; CDR3: CAISESTSGGANTQYF
V: TRBV19; size: NA; D: TRBD2; J: TRBJ2-2; DNA: TGTGCCAGTAGTGGGGCGGCGGGGGGGCACACCGGGGAGCTGTTTTTT; CDR3: CASSGAAGGHTGELFF
V: TRBV27; size: NA; D: TRBD2; J: TRBJ2-1; DNA: TGTGCAAGCGGGACTAGCTCCTACAATGAGCAGTTCTTC; CDR3: CASGTSSYNEQFF
V: TRBV23-1; size: NA; D: NA; J: TRBJ2-7; DNA: TGCGCCAGCAGTCAGAGGCTTCTTGTTGACTCCTACGAGCAGTACTTC; CDR3: CASSQRLLVDSYEQYF
V: TRBV12-5; size: NA; D: NA; J: TRBJ2-1; DNA: TGTGCTAGTGCCGACGCGCTGGCGGATGAGCAGTTCTTC; CDR3: CASADALADEQFF
V: TRBV5-1; size: NA; D: TRBD1; J: TRBJ2-1; DNA: TGCGCCAGCAGCTTTGAGGGACAGGGTAACAATGAGCAGTTCTTC; CDR3: CASSFEGQGNNEQFF
V: TRBV9; size: once; D: TRBD2; J: TRBJ2-1; DNA: TGTGCCAGCAGCGCCGGGGGCGGGGGGGTGAATGAGCAGTTCTTC; CDR3: CASSAGGGGVNEQFF
V: TRBV2; size: NA; D: TRBD2; J: TRBJ2-5; DNA: TGTGCCAGCAGTGAAGTCCTAGCGGGAGGACGGGAGACCCAGTACTTC; CDR3: CASSEVLAGGRETQYF
V: TRBV2; size: NA; D: NA; J: TRBJ1-3; DNA: TGTGCCAGCAGTGAAATGGTCAAAAATGGCGGCAGCTCTGGAAACACCATATATTTT; CDR3: CASSEMVKNGGSSGNTIYF
V: TRBV7-2; size: NA; D: NA; J: TRBJ2-3; DNA: TGTGCCAGCAGGATGACAAGATCTAGCACAGATACGCAGTATTTT; CDR3: CASRMTRSSTDTQYF
V: TRBV6-5; size: NA; D: TRBD1; J: TRBJ1-2; DNA: TGTGCCAGCAGCCCCGGGACAGGGCACGGCTACACCTTC; CDR3: CASSPGTGHGYTF
V: TRBV18; size: once; D: NA; J: TRBJ2-7; DNA: TGTGCCAGCTCACCCCCCTCGGCAGGGTCACGGTACGAGCAGTACTTC; CDR3: CASSPPSAGSRYEQYF
V: TRBV7-9; size: few; D: NA; J: TRBJ2-2; DNA: TGTGCCAGCAGCGTCGACAGCACCGGGGAGCTGTTTTTT; CDR3: CASSVDSTGELFF
V: TRBV28; size: NA; D: TRBD1; J: TRBJ2-1; DNA: TGTGCCAGCAGCCTCCGGGACAGGGACAATGAGCAGTTCTTC; CDR3: CASSLRDRDNEQFF
V: TRBV6-5; size: NA; D: TRBD2; J: TRBJ2-1; DNA: TGTGCCAGCAGTAGGGAACTAGCGGGAGTTAATGAGCAGTTCTTC; CDR3: CASSRELAGVNEQFF
V: TRBV19; size: NA; D: NA; J: TRBJ2-1; DNA: TGTGCCAGCAGGGACTACAATGAGCAGTTCTTC; CDR3: CASRDYNEQFF
V: TRBV30; size: NA; D: NA; J: TRBJ2-7; DNA: TGTGCCTGGAGTGTGGGGAGCGCCTACGAGCAGTACTTC; CDR3: CAWSVGSAYEQYF
V: TRBV7-9; size: NA; D: TRBD2; J: TRBJ2-5; DNA: TGTGCCAGCAGCCCCCAGACTAGCGGGGTCCAAGAGACCCAGTACTTC; CDR3: CASSPQTSGVQETQYF
V: TRBV9; size: NA; D: NA; J: TRBJ2-3; DNA: TGTGCCAGCAGCGTAGTAGGGAGCTCAGATACGCAGTATTTT; CDR3: CASSVVGSSDTQYF
V: TRBV10-3; size: NA; D: TRBD1; J: TRBJ1-4; DNA: TGTGCCATCAGGACAGGGACCCCTAATGAAAAACTGTTTTTT; CDR3: CAIRTGTPNEKLFF
V: TRBV19; size: NA; D: NA; J: TRBJ2-2; DNA: TGTGCCAGTAGTATGGGGTCAGGGTTTACCGGGGAGCTGTTTTTT; CDR3: CASSMGSGFTGELFF
V: TRBV4-1; size: once; D: TRBD1; J: TRBJ2-7; DNA: TGCGCCAGCAGCCAGACAGGGGGCGCGTCCTACGAGCAGTACTTC; CDR3: CASSQTGGASYEQYF
V: TRBV14; size: NA; D: TRBD1; J: TRBJ2-2; DNA: TGTGCCAGCAGCTCCGGACAGGTCACCGGGGAGCTGTTTTTT; CDR3: CASSSGQVTGELFF
V: TRBV2; size: NA; D: TRBD1; J: TRBJ2-7; DNA: TGTGCCAGCAGCCCCCGGGACAGTGGAACGTGCGAGCAGTACTTC; CDR3: CASSPRDSGTCEQYF
V: TRBV4-2; size: NA; D: TRBD2; J: TRBJ2-3; DNA: TGTGCCAGCAGCCAGAATCCTGGGACTAGCGGGAACACAGATACGCAGTATTTT; CDR3: CASSQNPGTSGNTDTQYF
V: TRBV2; size: NA; D: NA; J: TRBJ2-2; DNA: TGTGCCAGGAGAGGTCGACAGTCTACCCCAGGGGGGGAGCTGTTTTTT; CDR3: CARRGRQSTPGGELFF
V: TRBV27; size: NA; D: NA; J: TRBJ1-4; DNA: TGTGCCAGCAGGGGCCTTGGGTCAAAGAATGAAAAACTGTTTTTT; CDR3: CASRGLGSKNEKLFF
V: TRBV7-8; size: NA; D: NA; J: TRBJ2-7; DNA: TGTGCCAGCAGCTGGCACAGAAACTACGAGCAGTACTTC; CDR3: CASSWHRNYEQYF
V: TRBV2; size: NA; D: NA; J: TRBJ2-1; DNA: TGTGCCAGCAGTCGACAGGAGAGCTCCTACAATGAGCAGTTCTTC; CDR3: CASSRQESSYNEQFF
V: TRBV6-1; size: NA; D: NA; J: TRBJ1-1; DNA: TGTGCCAGCAGTGAACGGGTGACAGGGAACACTGAAGCTTTCTTT; CDR3: CASSERVTGNTEAFF
V: TRBV5-6; size: NA; D: TRBD1; J: TRBJ1-2; DNA: TGTGCCAGCAGCTTGACGGGGACAGGGGGTTATGGCTACACCTTC; CDR3: CASSLTGTGGYGYTF
V: TRBV29-1; size: once; D: NA; J: TRBJ2-5; DNA: TGCAGCGTTGGCAACACCCAAGAGACCCAGTACTTC; CDR3: CSVGNTQETQYF
V: TRBV2; size: NA; D: TRBD1; J: TRBJ2-3; DNA: TGTGCCAGCAGTGGGATCGGGACAGGGGTCTTTGGCACAGATACGCAGTATTTT; CDR3: CASSGIGTGVFGTDTQYF
V: TRBV6-4; size: NA; D: TRBD1; J: TRBJ2-3; DNA: TGTGCCAGCAGTGACTCGGCAGGGGGCCCAGATACGCAGTATTTT; CDR3: CASSDSAGGPDTQYF
V: TRBV2; size: NA; D: NA; J: TRBJ1-1; DNA: TGTGCCAGCAGTGAACGACAGGCTATGAACACTGAAGCTTTCTTT; CDR3: CASSERQAMNTEAFF
V: TRBV2; size: NA; D: TRBD1; J: TRBJ2-7; DNA: TGTGCCAGCAGTGAGGGACAGGGGGCAAACGAGCAGTACTTC; CDR3: CASSEGQGANEQYF
V: TRBV28; size: NA; D: NA; J: TRBJ2-1; DNA: TGTGCCAGCAGGCTGGTCGGCAATGAGCAGTTCTTC; CDR3: CASRLVGNEQFF
V: TRBV7-7; size: NA; D: NA; J: TRBJ2-3; DNA: TGTGCTAGCAGCTTACAGGGCACAGATACGCAGTATTTT; CDR3: CASSLQGTDTQYF
V: TRBV19; size: NA; D: TRBD1; J: TRBJ1-4; DNA: TGTGCCAGTACAACAGGGGATGCAACTAATGAAAAACTGTTTTTT; CDR3: CASTTGDATNEKLFF
V: TRBV19; size: NA; D: TRBD1; J: TRBJ1-2; DNA: TGTGCCAGTAGTACAGGACAGGATCACTATGGCTACACCTTC; CDR3: CASSTGQDHYGYTF
V: TRBV6-5; size: NA; D: NA; J: TRBJ1-1; DNA: TGTGCCAGCAGTTACTCATCAAACTGGGGCTACACTGAAGCTTTCTTT; CDR3: CASSYSSNWGYTEAFF
V: TRBV28; size: few; D: TRBD1; J: TRBJ2-5; DNA: TGTGCCAGCAGCCCGGACAGGGGAGGAGAGACCCAGTACTTC; CDR3: CASSPDRGGETQYF
V: TRBV4-1; size: NA; D: NA; J: TRBJ2-1; DNA: TGCGCCAGCAGCCAAGATCCCTCGGGGAGTAAATCATACAATGAGCAGTTCTTC; CDR3: CASSQDPSGSKSYNEQFF
V: TRBV4-2; size: NA; D: NA; J: TRBJ2-1; DNA: TGTGCCAGCAACTACGAGCGGAGCTCCTACAATGAGCAGTTCTTC; CDR3: CASNYERSSYNEQFF
V: TRBV13; size: NA; D: NA; J: TRBJ2-1; DNA: TGTGCCAGCAGCTTATTGACTAGCTCCTACAATGAGCAGTTCTTC; CDR3: CASSLLTSSYNEQFF
V: TRBV27; size: NA; D: NA; J: TRBJ1-2; DNA: TGTGCCAGCAGTTTATACTCGATAATCTCCGCACGGAGCTATGGCTACACCTTC; CDR3: CASSLYSIISARSYGYTF
V: TRBV6-5; size: NA; D: TRBD2; J: TRBJ2-7; DNA: TGTGCCAGCAGTTACCTAGCGGGGGAATTTCCCTACGAGCAGTACTTC; CDR3: CASSYLAGEFPYEQYF
V: TRBV27; size: NA; D: NA; J: TRBJ2-7; DNA: TGTGCCAGCAGTTTAAGTCTCTACTACGAGCAGTACTTC; CDR3: CASSLSLYYEQYF